This T cell receptor (beta chain) was observed in a study of blood T cell repertoires in COVID-19. Study information: Italy, Spain and the United States were the sources of the convalescent and acute COVID-19 samples. The cDNA or gDNA used as material had been derived from T cells, B-cell-depleted T cells, or PBMCs.

Trimming stripped 0 bases from V and 0 bases from J, with 10 bases between. Germline CDR1 and CDR2: SGHKS and YYEKEE (reference sequence). The CDR3 has 16 residues. Sequenced by immunoSEQ multiplex PCR; TCRdb stores in-frame clones only, minus some. Of over 250,000 clones in the sample, around 87% were seen once. Cohort 3 recovered donors had two negative PCRs, clearance, or symptom resolution. This clonotype was sampled from a woman aged 30 to 39 who had recovered from COVID-19. The gene calls are TRBV5-5 and TRBJ2-1; D remains unclear. Material for sequencing was PBMCs or T cells enriched from blood (not recorded which). The CDR3 nucleotides read TGTGCCAGCAGCTTGGCCCCAGGTAGCTCCTACAATGAGCAGTTCTTC. Translating gives CASSLAPGSSYNEQFF.